This T cell receptor beta chain was recovered during a study of blood T cell repertoires in COVID-19. V was trimmed by 4 bases and J by 1 base, leaving 12 bases between them. The CDR3 is made up of 15 amino acids. Germline V gene lookup returns CDR1 SNHLY and CDR2 FYNNEI. Only in-frame clones appear in the TCRdb table, and some are missing; sequencing was by immunoSEQ multiplex PCR. The sample includes about 130,000 clones, 86% of them seen just once. The material sequenced was PBMCs or T cells enriched from blood (not recorded which). The chain is built from TRBV2 and TRBJ2-3; D is ambiguous. This clonotype originated in a woman in her forties or fifties who had recovered from COVID-19. This CDR3 reads CASSGASVGTDTQYF. The CDR3 nucleotides read TGTGCCAGCAGTGGGGCAAGTGTCGGCACAGATACGCAGTATTTT.